Presented here are 13 T cell receptor beta chains from one specimen sequenced in a study of T cells in Graves' hyperthyroidism and ophthalmopathy. Amplification targeted TCR beta CDR3 regions from RNA transcripts. The HTBI set primed first-round TCR CDR3 RT-PCR. TCRdb redid the calling of the multiplex PCR reads with MiXCR, one entry per CDR3 protein. The sample lists hundreds of thousands of distinct CDR3 sequences, approximately 25% occurring once. The sequencing sample was made of blood. The origin of the receptors is a woman aged 25 to 39 with Graves' ophthalmopathy.

This clonotype was picked up many times. This rearrangement joins TRBV7-2 to TRBJ2-7, with TRBD1 matching over 8 bases. J was trimmed by 2 bases and V by 8 bases; bases with no gene match: 5. The germline V gene has CDR1 SGHTA and CDR2 FQGNSA. This CDR3 is 13 amino acids long. Here the CDR3 reads CASGQGRPYEQYF. The CDR3 DNA reads as TGTGCCAGCGGACAGGGACGACCCTACGAGCAGTACTTC. Combining the CDR3 with reference TRBV7-2 and TRBJ2-7 gives the whole variable domain GAGVSQSPSNKVTEKGKDVELRCDPISGHTALYWYRQSLGQGLEFLIYFQGNSAPDKSGLPSDRFSAERTGGSVSTLTIQRTQQEDSAVYLCASGQGRPYEQYFGPGTRLTVT.

This clonotype was observed at least ten times. The V call is TRBV6-2 or TRBV6-3, the J call TRBJ1-2; 7 positions match TRBD1. Germline V gene data show CDR1 as MNHEY and CDR2 as SVGEGT. Trimming cost V 2 bases and J 2 bases; bases outside gene matches: 5. The CDR3 is 15 amino acids. CDR3 nucleotide sequence: TGTGCCAGCAGTTACCACAGGGGATCCAACTATGGCTACACCTTC. Residues: CASSYHRGSNYGYTF.

Turning to this clonotype: Given the absence of the conserved phenylalanine or tryptophan at the CDR3 end, a read error is likely. J is TRBJ1-2 and V is TRBV6-1, with 7 bases aligning to TRBD1. After removal of 5 bases from V and 2 bases from J, the junction contained 8 bases not matched to a gene. The CDR3 length is 15 residues. CDR1 and CDR2 (germline): MNHNS, SASEGT. The CDR3 region is CASSLSQGLNYGYTL. The CDR3 DNA follows: TGTGCCAGCAGTCTATCACAGGGGTTAAACTATGGCTACACCCTC.

This chain links TRBV20-1 with TRBJ2-4; D unresolved. The CDR3 covers 10 residues. V lost 6 bases and J lost 5, with 5 bases in between. Germline V gives CDR1 DFQATT, CDR2 SNEGSKA (reference sequence). This chain's CDR3 is CSALENIQYF. The CDR3 bases are TGCAGTGCCCTAGAAAACATTCAGTACTTC.

As to this clonotype: The CDR3 ends on some other residue instead of the conserved phenylalanine or tryptophan, so this is likely a read error. This chain connects TRBV18 to TRBJ1-2; 8 nucleotides line up with TRBD1. CDR1 and CDR2 from the germline V gene are KGHSH and LQKENI. This CDR3 has 14 amino acids. J gave up 2 bases and V 2 bases, and 1 base lay outside the gene matches. CDR3 sequence: CASSPGQGNYGYTL. The CDR3, as DNA: TGTGCCAGCTCACCAGGACAGGGAAACTATGGCTACACCCTC.

This clonotype was detected many times. The chain employs TRBV12-3 or TRBV12-4 and TRBJ1-3; no clear D gene. CDR3 length: 16 amino acids. V was trimmed by 4 bases and J by 4 bases, leaving 17 bases between them. The chain's CDR3 is CASSWGLHGSGNTIYF. CDR3 bases: TGTGCCAGCAGTTGGGGTCTACATGGCTCAGGAAACACCATATATTTT.

This clonotype has more than one count but fewer than ten. V and J are TRBV20-1 and TRBJ2-7; no reliable D call. The length of the CDR3 is 12 residues. V was clipped by 4 bases and J by 0 bases, with 7 bases between them. Per germline, CDR1 DFQATT and CDR2 SNEGSKA (reference sequence). In DNA form, the CDR3 reads TGCAGTGCTACGGACCACTCCTACGAGCAGTACTTC. Residues: CSATDHSYEQYF.

This chain uses TRBV6-2 or TRBV6-3 with TRBJ2-7; no firm D call. This CDR3 contains 10 residues. Germline CDR1 is MNHEY and CDR2 is SVGEGT. V was clipped by 10 bases and J by 1 base, with 5 bases between them. CDR3 coding DNA: TGTGCCACCCGTTCCTACGAGCAGTACTTC. This translates into CATRSYEQYF.

V gene TRBV12-3 or TRBV12-4 combines with J gene TRBJ1-2, with D possibly being TRBD1 (5 bases). V was trimmed by 3 bases and J by 8 bases, leaving 13 bases between them. CDR3 size: 13 residues. This CDR3 reads CASSFDRYRGYTF. CDR3 coding DNA: TGTGCCAGCAGTTTCGACAGATACAGGGGCTACACCTTC.

This clonotype turned up a few times. A clone one base away is much larger, so this may be a read error. The chain employs TRBV29-1 and TRBJ1-1; D remains ambiguous. Germline-derived CDR1 and CDR2 are SQVTM and ANQGSEA. The CDR3 is 11 amino acids. CDR3 DNA: TGCAGCGCCGTGGCTGGAACTGAAGCTTGCTTT. As protein: CSAVAGTEACF.

This clonotype was recorded many times. The J gene is TRBJ1-3, the V gene TRBV9; 7 bases fit TRBD1. Germline V lookup: CDR1 SGDLS, CDR2 YYNGEE. J gave up 3 bases and V 4 bases, and 10 bases lay outside the gene matches. The length of the CDR3 is 16 residues. CDR3 nucleotides: TGTGCCAGCAGCTTCCGAGGTACAGGGGATGGAAACACCATATATTTT. Translating gives CASSFRGTGDGNTIYF.

This clonotype was found many times. CDR3 protein: CASSSDLGPETQYF. For the CDR3, the DNA is TGTGCCAGCAGTTCCGATCTGGGGCCGGAGACCCAGTACTTC. J is TRBJ2-5 and V is TRBV6-2 or TRBV6-3; D may be TRBD1 (5 bases). Germline V gene sequence: CDR1 MNHEY, CDR2 SVGEGT. The length of the CDR3 is 14 residues. The V end lost 4 bases, the J end lost 5 bases, and 14 bases lay between the germline ends.

This clonotype was seen many times. This chain links TRBV6-1 with TRBJ2-7; D uncertain. Per germline, CDR1 MNHNS and CDR2 SASEGT. V was shortened by 6 bases and J by 1 base, with 10 bases between the two germline ends. This CDR3 spans 13 amino acids. CDR3 nucleotide sequence: TGTGCCAGCAGCCGTGGTAGTTCCTACGAGCAGTACTTC. The encoded protein is CASSRGSSYEQYF.